The 32 T cell receptor beta chains reported below all come from one sample, sequenced in a study of human T cells and chemical hapten exposure (dated by TCRdb to the early 2020s). In the paper's terms, the time point label means: pre-sensitization, week 0. The sample's treatment or condition label, in plain terms: therapeutic diphenylcyclopropenone sensitization with weekly scalp DPC. Library preparation employed RACE. The instrument was a NextSeq 500. TCRdb applied fastp at Q25 and MiXCR to the public reads, then kept only in-frame beta chains. CDR3 protein sequences are deduplicated, and each keeps its most common genes and DNA. The sample table records tens of thousands of distinct CDR3 sequences; about an eighth of these occur just once. Over 5.5% of the sample rests with the top ten. The sample here was whole blood, taken in connection with sensitization to the hapten diphenylcyclopropenone (DPC). The source of these receptors is a woman aged 25 to 39 with alopecia areata. Some clones in this sample may be carry-over from other donors' samples.

This clonotype was counted a few times. The V gene is TRBV18, the J gene TRBJ2-3; D is unresolved. The CDR3 consists of 15 residues. The germline V gene encodes CDR1 KGHSH and CDR2 LQKENI. Trimming pared 3 bases from V and 2 bases from J, leaving 12 bases between. The CDR3, as DNA: TGTGCCAGCTCACCTCTTGGTGGCTCCACAGATACGCAGTATTTT. As protein: CASSPLGGSTDTQYF.

Many counts were recorded for this clonotype. The chain recombines TRBV27 with TRBJ2-7, with D maybe TRBD2 (6 bases). The CDR3 loop spans 15 amino acids. Germline CDR1 is MNHEY and CDR2 is SMNVEV (reference sequence). The V and J ends lost 3 bases and 1 base respectively, with 13 bases between them. This CDR3 is CASSFRRGRSYEQYF. CDR3 sequence (DNA): TGTGCCAGCAGTTTTAGGCGGGGACGGTCCTACGAGCAGTACTTC.

At least ten counts were recorded for this clonotype. This chain joins TRBV6-5 and TRBJ2-7; tentatively, D is TRBD1 (6 bases). Per germline, CDR1 MNHEY and CDR2 SVGAGI. V was shortened by 2 bases and J by 3 bases, with 8 bases between the two germline ends. This CDR3 is 13 amino acids long. Written as DNA, the CDR3 is TGTGCCAGCAGTTACAACAGGGACTACGAGCAGTACTTC. It encodes CASSYNRDYEQYF.

This rearrangement joins TRBV7-2 to TRBJ2-5, with TRBD2 matching over 11 bases. The CDR3 sequence is 15 residues long. Germline V gene sequence: CDR1 SGHTA, CDR2 FQGNSA. J gave up 2 bases and V 4 bases, and 3 bases lay outside the gene matches. CDR3 nucleotide sequence: TGTGCCAGCAGCTCGGGACTAGCGGTACAAGAGACCCAGTACTTC. Protein sequence: CASSSGLAVQETQYF. Filled out from reference TRBV7-2 and TRBJ2-5, the complete variable domain reads GAGVSQSPSNKVTEKGKDVELRCDPISGHTALYWYRQSLGQGLEFLIYFQGNSAPDKSGLPSDRFSAERTGGSVSTLTIQRTQQEDSAVYLCASSSGLAVQETQYFGPGTRLLVL.

The chain combines TRBV15 with TRBJ2-5, with D perhaps given as TRBD1 or TRBD2 (6 bases each). V was clipped by 1 base and J by 5 bases, with 11 bases between them. The CDR3 sequence is 14 residues long. Germline CDR1 and CDR2: LNHNV and YYDKDF (reference sequence). CDR3 nucleotide sequence: TGTGCCACCAGCAGAGTGGGGGGCTCGGAGACCCAGTACTTC. The encoded protein is CATSRVGGSETQYF.

The rearrangement links TRBV19 to TRBJ1-5; TRBD1 is a possible D gene (6 bases). Germline-derived CDR1 and CDR2 are LNHDA and SQIVND (reference sequence). V was shortened by 5 bases and J by 4 bases, with 15 bases between the two germline ends. The CDR3 runs to 15 residues. The CDR3 sequence: CASSPQDRLNQPQHF. For the CDR3, the DNA is TGTGCCAGTAGTCCTCAAGACAGGTTGAATCAGCCCCAGCATTTT.

This clonotype was counted at least ten times. The chain links TRBV28 to TRBJ2-7, with 9 bases lining up with TRBD2. The CDR3 totals 19 residues. V lost 3 bases and J lost 4; bases outside the gene matches: 19. Germline V gene data show CDR1 as MDHEN and CDR2 as SYDVKM. The CDR3 protein is CASSFILDSYSGSGYEQYF. CDR3 nucleotide sequence: TGTGCCAGCAGTTTTATTTTGGACAGTTATAGCGGGAGTGGGTACGAGCAGTACTTC.

This clonotype was counted between two and nine times. CDR3 in DNA: TGTGCCAGCAGCACGGGACATCACACCGGGGAGCTGTTTTTT. This codes for CASSTGHHTGELFF. The genes are TRBV5-5 and TRBJ2-2; a possible D gene is TRBD1 (6 bases). CDR1 and CDR2 from the germline V gene are SGHKS and YYEKEE (reference sequence). The CDR3 is 14 amino acids. V lost 4 bases and J lost 3, with 10 bases in between.

This clonotype was seen ten or more times. V and J are TRBV24-1 and TRBJ2-3; the match to TRBD1 covers 10 bases. The CDR3 extends over 17 amino acids. From germline, CDR1 is KGHDR and CDR2 SFDVKD. The junction had 5 bases not matched to a gene; V was cut back by 0 bases and J by 3 bases. The chain's CDR3 is CATSDLRQGARTDTQYF. In DNA, the CDR3 is TGTGCCACCAGTGATTTGCGACAGGGGGCACGGACAGATACGCAGTATTTT.

This clonotype occurred many times. The V gene is TRBV6-2 or TRBV6-3, the J gene TRBJ2-1; tentatively, D is TRBD1 (5 bases). In germline, CDR1 is MNHEY, CDR2 SVGEGT. This CDR3 region has 12 residues. V shed 6 bases and J shed 7 bases, with 10 bases lying between them. CDR3 in amino acids: CASRRRVNEQFF. The CDR3 DNA follows: TGTGCCAGCAGACGCAGGGTTAATGAGCAGTTCTTC.

The gene calls are TRBV20-1 and TRBJ2-1; 11 nucleotides match TRBD2. Germline V gene lookup returns CDR1 DFQATT and CDR2 SNEGSKA (reference sequence). With V trimmed by 6 bases and J by 2 bases, 12 bases remained unmatched. The CDR3 has 17 residues. DNA of the CDR3: TGCAGTGCCGAACAGGGCCCGGGACTAGCGGCCTACAATGAGCAGTTCTTC. Translated, it gives CSAEQGPGLAAYNEQFF.

This clonotype was observed many times. The genes are TRBV7-8 and TRBJ2-1; D may be TRBD1 (6 bases). Between the trimmed V and J ends, which lost 4 bases and 2 bases, there was a span of 15 bases. Germline-derived CDR1 and CDR2 are SGHVS and FQNEAQ. This CDR3 region has 16 residues. This chain's CDR3 is CASSSSRGVTYNEQFF. For the CDR3, the DNA is TGTGCCAGCAGCTCTAGCAGGGGCGTTACCTACAATGAGCAGTTCTTC.

In its sample, this clonotype was seen a few times. This sequence joins TRBV5-1 and TRBJ1-2; D is possibly TRBD1 (6 bases). CDR3 length equals 14 residues. CDR1 is SGHRS, CDR2 YFSETQ, per germline. Trimming cost V 2 bases and J 2 bases, with 10 bases left between them. CDR3 DNA sequence: TGCGCCAGCAGCTTATTACAGGGAAACTATGGCTACACCTTC. Translating gives CASSLLQGNYGYTF.

As regards this clonotype: A much larger clone lies a single base off, so this may be a read error. Without the conserved terminal phenylalanine or tryptophan, this CDR3 likely stems from a read error. J is TRBJ2-7 and V is TRBV4-3; 10 nucleotides align to TRBD2. CDR3 length equals 16 residues. The trim removed 0 bases at V and 7 bases at J, leaving 9 bases unmatched. Germline V gene data show CDR1 as LGHNA and CDR2 as YSLEER. For the CDR3, the DNA is TGCGCCAGCAGCCAAGAAGAAGCGGGAGGGCCGTGGGAGCAGTACCTC. Protein sequence: CASSQEEAGGPWEQYL.

Many counts were recorded for this clonotype. The chain has TRBV28 and TRBJ2-3; D is unclear. The CDR3 has 14 residues. The germline gives CDR1 MDHEN, CDR2 SYDVKM. Trimming removed 4 bases from V and 6 bases from J, with 14 bases in between. CDR3 in amino acids: CASSSPSRSDTQYF. The CDR3 DNA reads as TGTGCCAGCAGTTCACCCTCCCGCTCGGATACGCAGTATTTT.

Comment on this clonotype: One base away lies a much larger clone, so this may be a sequencing read error. The chain employs TRBV3-2 and TRBJ2-7; the table's D call TRBD1 went unverified against the DNA. TRBV3-2 is flagged as a pseudogene. CDR3 length equals 13 residues. As DNA, the CDR3 is TGTGCCCATGAGGGGACGAAGTCCTACGAGCAGTACTTC. Its protein product is CAHEGTKSYEQYF.

The CDR3 region is CSAQGIRARGAQYF. CDR3 sequence (DNA): TGCAGTGCTCAGGGTATCCGGGCCCGCGGGGCCCAGTACTTC. The chain combines TRBV20-1 with TRBJ2-5; maybe TRBD2 (6 bases). Per the germline V gene, CDR1 is DFQATT and CDR2 is SNEGSKA (reference sequence). The CDR3 totals 14 residues. Trimming left V 5 bases short and J 9 bases short, with 22 bases between.

This clonotype has a count of ten or more. The chain links TRBV19 to TRBJ2-7; D is ambiguous. CDR1 and CDR2 from the germline V gene are LNHDA and SQIVND (reference sequence). V lost 5 bases and J lost 6, with 11 bases in between. The CDR3 sequence is 12 residues long. The CDR3 is CASSSRQGEQYF. The CDR3 DNA reads as TGTGCCAGTAGTTCAAGACAAGGCGAGCAGTACTTC.

This clonotype was counted at least ten times. V and J are TRBV28 and TRBJ2-5; TRBD2 aligns across 7 bases. This CDR3 has 14 amino acids. Trimming removed 6 bases from V and 3 bases from J; junction bases left unmatched: 7. Germline V gene sequence: CDR1 MDHEN, CDR2 SYDVKM. The CDR3 loop reads CASRSTRGEETQYF. The CDR3 DNA sequence: TGTGCCAGCAGGTCCACACGGGGGGAAGAGACCCAGTACTTC.

V and J are TRBV7-6 and TRBJ2-6; D is unresolved. This CDR3 region has 19 residues. The germline gives CDR1 SGHVS, CDR2 FNYEAQ. The V and J ends lost 2 bases and 0 bases respectively, with 17 bases between them. The CDR3 sequence is CASSLWAPHTLSGANVLTF. Here the CDR3 DNA reads TGTGCCAGCAGCTTATGGGCCCCTCATACCCTCTCTGGGGCCAACGTCCTGACTTTC.

This clonotype was counted many times. The J gene is TRBJ1-6, the V gene TRBV7-2, with D unresolved. The CDR3 has 16 residues. Looked up from germline, CDR1 is SGHTA and CDR2 is FQGNSA. Trimming removed 7 bases at V and 0 bases at J, with 13 bases between. CDR3 sequence (DNA): TGTGCCAGCACCCTCTGGGCAGACTCCTATAATTCACCCCTCCACTTT. Its translation: CASTLWADSYNSPLHF.

The CDR3 spells CASSPPFYQHRTYEQYF. CDR3 coding DNA: TGTGCCAGCTCACCACCGTTCTACCAACACCGGACCTACGAGCAGTACTTC. The rearrangement joins TRBV18 to TRBJ2-7; D not certain. The CDR3 spans 17 residues. The V end was cut by 0 bases, the J end by 2 bases, with 17 bases between. Germline lookup yields CDR1 KGHSH and CDR2 LQKENI.

This rearrangement joins TRBV12-3 or TRBV12-4 to TRBJ1-1; D gene unclear. The V gene lost 3 bases and the J gene lost 10 bases, with 12 bases spanning the gap. The CDR3 loop spans 12 amino acids. CDR3 in DNA: TGTGCCAGCAGTTTTACCGGCGAGGTAGCTTTCTTT. Its translation is CASSFTGEVAFF.

The chain has TRBV4-1 and TRBJ1-2, with D possibly TRBD1 on 6 matching bases. Germline V gene data show CDR1 as MGHRA and CDR2 as YSYEKL. The V end was cut by 4 bases, the J end by 6 bases, with 18 bases between. The CDR3 length is 15 residues. In DNA, the CDR3 is TGCGCCAGCAGCCCCCTAGCGAGGGGGATCGATGGCTACACCTTC. Translated, it gives CASSPLARGIDGYTF.

This clonotype was seen ten or more times. V usage is TRBV11-3 and J usage is TRBJ2-1, with 11 bases lining up with TRBD2. The CDR3 consists of 15 residues. The germline V gene encodes CDR1 SGHNT and CDR2 YENEEA. V gave up 5 bases and J gave up 2 bases; unmatched junction bases: 2. The CDR3 DNA reads TGTGCCAGCAGCCAGGGACTAGCGGCCTACAATGAGCAGTTCTTC. Its translation: CASSQGLAAYNEQFF.

The chain carries TRBV5-1 and TRBJ2-1, with a possible D match to TRBD1 (7 bases). The CDR3 has 16 amino acids. The V gene lost 2 bases and the J gene lost 5 bases, with 17 bases spanning the gap. The germline V gene encodes CDR1 SGHRS and CDR2 YFSETQ. CDR3 sequence: CASSLPRGTANNEQFF. As DNA, the CDR3 is TGCGCCAGCAGCTTACCTCGCGGGACAGCTAACAATGAGCAGTTCTTC.

This clonotype was recorded a few times. The chain combines TRBV7-6 with TRBJ2-7; D not resolved. CDR3 length: 16 residues. Trimming took off 2 bases at V and 1 base at J, with 15 bases between the two ends. The V gene's germline CDR1 is SGHVS and CDR2 FNYEAQ. CDR3 DNA sequence: TGTGCCAGCAGCTTATTCCAGGCGACGGCGTCCTACGAGCAGTACTTC. It codes for CASSLFQATASYEQYF. Variable domain in full (rest from reference TRBV7-6 and TRBJ2-7): GAGVSQSPRYKVTKRGQDVALRCDPISGHVSLYWYRQALGQGPEFLTYFNYEAQQDKSGLPNDRFSAERPEGSISTLTIQRTEQRDSAMYRCASSLFQATASYEQYFGPGTRLTVT.

This clonotype was observed at least ten times. The chain's CDR3 is CASSQAWDEQFF. The DNA for the CDR3 is TGTGCCAGCAGTCAAGCATGGGATGAGCAGTTCTTC. The chain recombines TRBV9 with TRBJ2-1; D is uncertain. The germline V gene encodes CDR1 SGDLS and CDR2 YYNGEE. This CDR3 is 12 amino acids long. The V end lost 5 bases, the J end lost 8 bases, and 11 bases lay between the germline ends.

This clonotype was seen many times. CDR3 region: CASKTGTGGNEKLFF. CDR3 bases: TGTGCCAGCAAGACAGGGACGGGTGGGAATGAAAAACTGTTTTTT. V and J are TRBV28 and TRBJ1-4, with 7 bases matching TRBD1. Germline V gene lookup returns CDR1 MDHEN and CDR2 SYDVKM. The V gene end was trimmed by 7 bases and the J gene end by 5 bases; junction bases not matched to a gene: 10. The CDR3 runs 15 residues.

Many counts were recorded for this clonotype. V gene TRBV30 combines with J gene TRBJ1-1; D is unresolved. The CDR3 has 16 residues. Germline CDR1 reads GTSNPN; CDR2 reads SVGIG (reference sequence). V was shortened by 1 base and J by 4 bases, with 19 bases between the two germline ends. The chain's CDR3 is CAWSGAYGPKGTEAFF. The CDR3 region has the DNA TGTGCCTGGAGTGGCGCCTATGGGCCAAAGGGCACTGAAGCTTTCTTT. The entire variable domain, with the rest obtained from reference TRBV30 and TRBJ1-1, is as follows: SQTIHQWPATLVQPVGSPLSLECTVEGTSNPNLYWYRQAAGRGLQLLFYSVGIGQISSEVPQNLSASRPQDRQFILSSKKLLLSDSGFYLCAWSGAYGPKGTEAFFGQGTRLTVV.

This clonotype was recorded many times. This chain joins TRBV24-1 and TRBJ2-1; tentative D call: TRBD1 (6 bases). The CDR3 contains 14 residues. V was shortened by 6 bases and J by 1 base, with 9 bases between the two germline ends. Germline V gives CDR1 KGHDR, CDR2 SFDVKD. CDR3: CATSYRDSYNEQFF. The CDR3 bases are TGTGCCACCAGTTACAGGGATTCCTACAATGAGCAGTTCTTC.

This clonotype was found a few times. The chain carries TRBV9 and TRBJ2-1, with 11 bases identical to TRBD2. The trim removed 4 bases at V and 9 bases at J, leaving 6 bases unmatched. CDR3 length: 14 residues. Germline V CDR1 and CDR2: SGDLS, YYNGEE. The chain's CDR3 is CASSLAGTSGEQFF. In DNA, the CDR3 is TGTGCCAGCAGCTTAGCCGGGACTAGCGGTGAGCAGTTCTTC.